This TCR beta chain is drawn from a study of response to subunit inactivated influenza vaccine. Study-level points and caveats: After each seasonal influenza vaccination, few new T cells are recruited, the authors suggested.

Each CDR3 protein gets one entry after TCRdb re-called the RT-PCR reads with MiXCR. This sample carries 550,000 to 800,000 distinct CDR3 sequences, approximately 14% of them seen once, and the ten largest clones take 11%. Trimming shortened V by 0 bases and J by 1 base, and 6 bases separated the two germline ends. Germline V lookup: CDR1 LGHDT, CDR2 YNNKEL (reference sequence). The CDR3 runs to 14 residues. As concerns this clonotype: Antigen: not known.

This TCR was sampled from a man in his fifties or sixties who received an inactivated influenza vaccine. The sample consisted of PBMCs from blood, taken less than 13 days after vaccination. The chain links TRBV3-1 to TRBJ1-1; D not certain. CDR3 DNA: TGTGCCAGCAGCCAAGATGGAGCGAACACTGAAGCTTTCTTT. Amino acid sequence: CASSQDGANTEAFF.